Below are 20 T cell receptor beta chains sequenced from a single sample in a study of T cell repertoires in cytomegalovirus infection. One entry per CDR3 protein, called by TCRdb with MiXCR from the reads. The sample lists 310,000 or so distinct CDR3 sequences; roughly 15% were seen once. The specimen sequenced was PBMCs. The receptor set was obtained from a human donor in good health (CMV status not recorded). Some clones in this sample may be carry-over from other donors' samples.

The rearrangement uses TRBV12-3 or TRBV12-4 and TRBJ2-3, with unresolved D. The CDR3 is 16 amino acids. The V and J ends lost 1 base and 0 bases respectively, with 11 bases between them. CDR3 in DNA: TGTGCCAGCAGTTTAGGTTTCGGCTCTAGCACAGATACGCAGTATTTT. It codes for CASSLGFGSSTDTQYF.

DNA of the CDR3: TGCAGTGCTCCGGGACAAGGAATCTATGGCTACACCTTC. It specifies CSAPGQGIYGYTF. The chain uses TRBV20-1 and TRBJ1-2, with D perhaps TRBD1 (6 bases). Trimming stripped 5 bases from V and 4 bases from J, with 14 bases between. The CDR3 length is 13 residues. Germline values: CDR1 DFQATT, CDR2 SNEGSKA (reference sequence).

This chain links TRBV2 with TRBJ1-2; D gene uncertain. V dropped 5 bases and J dropped 4 bases, with 11 bases sitting between them. Germline V gene lookup returns CDR1 SNHLY and CDR2 FYNNEI. CDR3 length: 13 residues. The CDR3 DNA reads TGTGCCAGCAGTCGGTCAACAACCTATGGCTACACCTTC. As protein: CASSRSTTYGYTF.

V gene TRBV25-1 combines with J gene TRBJ1-1; no firm D call. Trimming shortened V by 10 bases and J by 0 bases, and 12 bases separated the two germline ends. Germline V gene sequence: CDR1 MGHDK, CDR2 SYGVNS. The CDR3 runs to 13 residues. The CDR3 reads CATLAQMNTEAFF. As DNA, the CDR3 is TGTGCCACCCTGGCCCAGATGAACACTGAAGCTTTCTTT. The variable domain in full, completed from reference TRBV25-1 and TRBJ1-1, reads EADIYQTPRYLVIGTGKKITLECSQTMGHDKMYWYQQDPGMELHLIHYSYGVNSTEKGDLSSESTVSRIRTEHFPLTLESARPSHTSQYLCATLAQMNTEAFFGQGTRLTVV.

The chain combines TRBV5-4 with TRBJ2-1, with a possible D match to TRBD2 (6 bases). CDR1 and CDR2 from the germline V gene are SGHNT and YYREEE (reference sequence). CDR3 size: 13 residues. Trimming took 4 bases from V and 6 from J, leaving 11 bases between them. The CDR3 DNA reads TGTGCCAGCAGCCCGACTAGTATCAATGAGCAGTTCTTC. Residues: CASSPTSINEQFF.

At least ten counts were recorded for this clonotype. V and J are TRBV2 and TRBJ2-1, with 11 nucleotides matching TRBD1. The CDR3 sequence is 13 residues long. V gave up 8 bases and J gave up 7 bases; unmatched junction bases: 4. Germline V CDR1 and CDR2: SNHLY, FYNNEI. The CDR3 DNA sequence: TGTGCCAGCGGAGGACAGGGGGCTAATGAGCAGTTCTTC. Translating gives CASGGQGANEQFF.

On this clonotype itself: This could be a read error, since a much larger clone is one nucleotide away. This sequence joins TRBV7-2 and TRBJ2-7, with 8 bases fitting TRBD2. Germline CDR1 SGHTA, CDR2 FQGNSA. The CDR3 runs to 15 residues. After removal of 2 bases from V and 5 bases from J, the junction contained 8 bases not matched to a gene. The CDR3 sequence: CASSLMAGGTNEQYF. The CDR3 coding sequence is TGTGCCAGCAGCTTAATGGCGGGGGGCACCAACGAGCAGTACTTC.

There are many counts of this clonotype. The chain uses TRBV28 and TRBJ2-5; D remains ambiguous. Germline assignment: CDR1 MDHEN and CDR2 SYDVKM. There are 12 residues in the CDR3. The V end lost 3 bases, the J end lost 5 bases, and 7 bases lay between the germline ends. The CDR3 reads CASSLGYETQYF. For the CDR3, the DNA is TGTGCCAGCAGTTTGGGGTACGAGACCCAGTACTTC.

The genes are TRBV12-3 or TRBV12-4 and TRBJ2-3; D remains ambiguous. Trimming pared 7 bases from V and 2 bases from J, leaving 10 bases between. This CDR3 has 13 residues. The CDR3 DNA follows: TGTGCCAGCAATCCTCATGACACAGATACGCAGTATTTT. Residues: CASNPHDTDTQYF.

This clonotype was seen many times. This chain connects TRBV7-2 to TRBJ1-6, with D possibly being TRBD1 (5 bases). V gave up 6 bases and J gave up 0 bases, with 15 bases separating them. The CDR3 has 17 residues. CDR1 and CDR2 (germline): SGHTA, FQGNSA. CDR3 in amino acids: CASSSPGQSSYNSPLHF. The CDR3 bases are TGTGCCAGCAGTTCACCGGGGCAGAGCTCCTATAATTCACCCCTCCACTTT.

Only a few counts were recorded for this clonotype. The chain couples TRBV7-9 to TRBJ2-3, with a weak D call TRBD1 (6 bases). The CDR3 has 14 amino acids. CDR1 SEHNR and CDR2 FQNEAQ come from the germline V gene (reference sequence). Trimming stripped 4 bases from V and 5 bases from J, with 13 bases between. CDR3 amino acids: CASSSTGGGDTQYF. The DNA of the CDR3 is TGTGCCAGCAGCTCGACAGGAGGTGGAGATACGCAGTATTTT. The entire variable domain, with the rest obtained from reference TRBV7-9 and TRBJ2-3, is as follows: DTGVSQNPRHKITKRGQNVTFRCDPISEHNRLYWYRQTLGQGPEFLTYFQNEAQLEKSRLLSDRFSAERPKGSFSTLEIQRTEQGDSAMYLCASSSTGGGDTQYFGPGTRLTVL.

This chain connects TRBV20-1 to TRBJ2-1; 14 bases match TRBD2. V was clipped by 5 bases and J by 9 bases; unmatched bases: 12. The CDR3 is made up of 16 amino acids. The germline gives CDR1 DFQATT, CDR2 SNEGSKA (reference sequence). The CDR3 sequence is CSAAFRLAGGPGEQFF. CDR3 coding DNA: TGCAGTGCTGCCTTTAGACTAGCGGGGGGGCCGGGTGAGCAGTTCTTC.

There are a few counts of this clonotype. The chain combines TRBV7-6 with TRBJ1-3; D not resolved. Trimming shortened V by 9 bases and J by 2 bases, and 8 bases separated the two germline ends. The germline gives CDR1 SGHVS, CDR2 FNYEAQ. The CDR3 has 12 residues. The CDR3 nucleotides are TGTGCCAGTGGGCAAACTGGAAACACCATATATTTT. Encoded protein: CASGQTGNTIYF.

The chain carries TRBV18 and TRBJ2-3; TRBD1 aligns across 8 bases. Germline V gives CDR1 KGHSH, CDR2 LQKENI. This CDR3 is built from 15 residues. With V trimmed by 8 bases and J by 4 bases, 11 bases remained unmatched. In nucleotides, the CDR3 is TGTGCCAGCAATAGGGCCAGGGGGCACTCAGATACGCAGTATTTT. The encoded protein is CASNRARGHSDTQYF.

Concerning this clonotype: One base away lies a much larger clone, so this may be a sequencing read error. The chain is built from TRBV12-3 or TRBV12-4 and TRBJ2-1, with a weak D call TRBD2 (7 bases). Trimming pared 4 bases from V and 4 bases from J, leaving 14 bases between. The length of the CDR3 is 15 residues. CDR3 sequence (DNA): TGTGCCAGCAGTTGGGGGGGGGCAAATTACAATGAGCAGTTCTTC. Residues: CASSWGGANYNEQFF.

The chain couples TRBV28 to TRBJ1-2; D possibly corresponds to TRBD1 (6 bases). CDR3 size: 13 residues. The germline V and J ends were trimmed by 7 bases and 2 bases, with 11 bases remaining between them. Germline V gives CDR1 MDHEN, CDR2 SYDVKM. CDR3 nucleotides: TGTGCCAGCATCCCAGACAGGAACTATGGCTACACCTTC. Translation gives CASIPDRNYGYTF.

This clonotype was seen a handful of times. This sequence joins TRBV4-1 and TRBJ1-2; TRBD1 aligns across 8 bases. The trim removed 0 bases at V and 7 bases at J, leaving 10 bases unmatched. The CDR3 is made up of 16 amino acids. Germline CDR1 MGHRA, CDR2 YSYEKL. DNA for the CDR3: TGCGCCAGCAGCCAAGATCCCGGACAGGACAGGGTTGGCTACACCTTC. It yields the protein CASSQDPGQDRVGYTF.

In its sample, this clonotype was seen many times. V usage is TRBV12-3 or TRBV12-4 and J usage is TRBJ1-2, with D perhaps matching TRBD1 (5 bases). Between the trimmed V and J ends, which lost 3 bases and 8 bases, there was a span of 16 bases. The CDR3 has 14 amino acids. The CDR3 loop is CASSFGHSGGGYTF. CDR3 DNA: TGTGCCAGCAGTTTCGGACACTCGGGGGGAGGCTACACCTTC.

This clonotype was observed at least ten times. V is TRBV12-3 or TRBV12-4 and J is TRBJ2-3, with D perhaps matching TRBD2 (6 bases). There are 19 residues in the CDR3. V lost 5 bases and J lost 2, with 26 bases in between. DNA of the CDR3: TGTGCCAGCAGTCCGGGGACTCTCAGCTCACTCCTCTTCACAGATACGCAGTATTTT. It yields the protein CASSPGTLSSLLFTDTQYF.

This clonotype was recorded many times. The chain recombines TRBV7-8 with TRBJ2-4; 8 bases agree with TRBD1. V was clipped by 5 bases and J by 9 bases; unmatched bases: 12. CDR3 size: 15 residues. Germline CDR1 reads SGHVS; CDR2 reads FQNEAQ. The CDR3 DNA is TGTGCCAGCAGCCCTAGAGGACAGGGCTGGGGCATTCAGTACTTC. Translating gives CASSPRGQGWGIQYF.